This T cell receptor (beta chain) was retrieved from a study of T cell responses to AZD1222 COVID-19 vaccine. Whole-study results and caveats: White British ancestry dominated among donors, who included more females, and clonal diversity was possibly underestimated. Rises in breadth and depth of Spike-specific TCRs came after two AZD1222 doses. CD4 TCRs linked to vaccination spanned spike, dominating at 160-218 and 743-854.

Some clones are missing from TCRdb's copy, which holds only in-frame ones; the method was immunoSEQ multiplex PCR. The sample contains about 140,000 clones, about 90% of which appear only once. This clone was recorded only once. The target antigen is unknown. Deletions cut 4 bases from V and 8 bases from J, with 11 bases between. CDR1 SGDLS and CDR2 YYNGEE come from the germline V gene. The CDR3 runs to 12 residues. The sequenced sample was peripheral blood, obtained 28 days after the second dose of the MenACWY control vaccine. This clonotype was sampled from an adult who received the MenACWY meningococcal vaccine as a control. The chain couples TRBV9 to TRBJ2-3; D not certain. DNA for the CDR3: TGTGCCAGCAGCCCTAACTATGGTACGCAGTATTTT. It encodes CASSPNYGTQYF.